These 26 T cell receptor beta chains share one sample of origin, sequenced in a study of T cells expressing NK-cell markers (dated by TCRdb to about 2020). Libraries were constructed by 5' RACE. The sample was run on an Illumina HiSeq 2000. The reads underwent TCRdb reprocessing, giving one record for each CDR3 protein sequence and no DNA. The sample's table lists a count of about 440,000 distinct CDR3 sequences. The ten largest clones capture 7.3% of the sample. The sample was blood T cells: a sorted CD56 or NKG2C T cell subset, CD4+ or CD8+ T cells, or bulk PBMC T cells (not recorded which). The receptors originated from a woman aged 18 to 75 in good health.

The chain uses TRBV25-1 and TRBJ1-2. The CDR3 consists of 14 residues. Germline lookup yields CDR1 MGHDK and CDR2 SYGVNS. The CDR3 protein is CASRDRLGIEGYTF.

The genes are TRBV12-3 or TRBV12-4 and TRBJ2-2; as DNA is missing, the TRBD2 call by TCRdb cannot be tested. The CDR3 extends over 16 amino acids. This CDR3 reads CASSPGLASITGELFF.

This rearrangement joins TRBV10-1 to TRBJ2-3; the D call from TCRdb, TRBD1, cannot be confirmed without DNA. The CDR3 runs to 16 residues. Per germline, CDR1 WNHNN and CDR2 SYGVQD (reference sequence). CDR3 loop: CASSESRAPGADTQYF.

V and J are TRBV7-8 and TRBJ1-1; as DNA is missing, the TRBD1 call by TCRdb cannot be tested. The CDR3 sequence is 15 residues long. The germline V gene has CDR1 SGHVS and CDR2 FQNEAQ. The CDR3 reads CASSTRDSLLTEAFF.

The V gene is TRBV18, the J gene TRBJ2-1; lacking DNA, the TRBD1 call made by TCRdb goes unchecked. CDR1 is KGHSH, CDR2 LQKENI, per germline. The CDR3 is 13 amino acids. The CDR3 spells CASSRGGPNEQFF.

J is TRBJ1-1 and V is TRBV30; TCRdb gives TRBD1 as the D gene, but with no DNA this cannot be confirmed. Germline V gives CDR1 GTSNPN, CDR2 SVGIG (reference sequence). The CDR3 has 12 residues. This CDR3 reads CAWTKQGAIAFF.

The CDR3: CASSSLAPEFDTQYF. The chain uses TRBV27 and TRBJ2-3; the D gene TCRdb calls, TRBD2, cannot be checked with no DNA. The germline V gene has CDR1 MNHEY and CDR2 SMNVEV (reference sequence). This CDR3 is 15 amino acids long.

The CDR3 loop reads CASSLAGTRSYEQYF. V gene TRBV11-2 combines with J gene TRBJ2-7; TCRdb's D call of TRBD2 is untestable without DNA. This CDR3 is built from 15 residues. CDR1 and CDR2 from the germline V gene are SGHAT and FQNNGV.

The chain's CDR3 is CASSSVSRIGDSLGNIQYF. J is TRBJ2-4 and V is TRBV27; TCRdb names TRBD2, which stays unverified in the absence of DNA. CDR1 is MNHEY and CDR2 is SMNVEV in the germline V gene (reference sequence). This CDR3 is 19 amino acids long.

The V and J genes are TRBV20-1 and TRBJ2-1. The CDR3 totals 16 residues. CDR1 is DFQATT, CDR2 SNEGSKA, per germline (reference sequence). CDR3 sequence: CSARVVTEASYNEQFF.

The J gene is TRBJ1-1, the V gene TRBV7-8. The CDR3 is made up of 11 amino acids. Germline loops: CDR1 SGHVS, CDR2 FQNEAQ. The CDR3 reads CASSLEREAFF.

The J gene is TRBJ2-7, the V gene TRBV7-9; TCRdb's assignment of TRBD1 cannot be checked, as there is no DNA. The CDR3 totals 14 residues. Germline V CDR1 and CDR2: SEHNR, FQNEAQ (reference sequence). CDR3 protein: CASSLLQGAYEQYF.

The chain couples TRBV20-1 to TRBJ2-7; TCRdb's D call, TRBD2, is unchecked because there is no DNA. This CDR3 contains 13 residues. CDR1 and CDR2 (germline): DFQATT, SNEGSKA (reference sequence). The CDR3 loop is CSARVAGVGEQYF.

V is TRBV7-9 and J is TRBJ2-3; TCRdb picks TRBD1, but there is no DNA to check that call. The CDR3 runs to 15 residues. CDR1 and CDR2 from the germline V gene are SEHNR and FQNEAQ (reference sequence). CDR3 loop: CASPQDWGAGDTQYF.

This rearrangement joins TRBV6-5 to TRBJ1-1. Per the germline V gene, CDR1 is MNHEY and CDR2 is SVGAGI. This CDR3 has 11 amino acids. CDR3 region: CASSYSGTAFF.

V is TRBV28 and J is TRBJ2-2; absent DNA, TCRdb's TRBD2 call cannot be checked. Looked up from germline, CDR1 is MDHEN and CDR2 is SYDVKM. The CDR3 has 15 residues. The CDR3 sequence: CASSTLAGVTGELFF.

This rearrangement joins TRBV4-2 to TRBJ1-5. The germline CDR1 and CDR2 sequences are LGHNA and YNFKEQ. This CDR3 is built from 14 residues. CDR3 sequence: CASSHSWGNQPQHF.

V usage is TRBV7-7 and J usage is TRBJ2-2; the D gene TCRdb calls, TRBD2, cannot be checked with no DNA. The CDR3 has 14 residues. Germline values: CDR1 SSHAT, CDR2 FNYEAQ (reference sequence). CDR3 sequence reads: CASSVGLATGELFF.

The V call is TRBV7-2, the J call TRBJ2-1; the D call of TRBD1 rests on TCRdb alone, since no DNA is present to check it. CDR3 size: 19 residues. Germline CDR1 reads SGHTA; CDR2 reads FQGNSA. The CDR3 sequence: CASSLAAGTGSYPYNEQFF.

The rearrangement links TRBV5-1 to TRBJ2-1; TCRdb selects TRBD1, and the lack of DNA leaves this call unchecked. This CDR3 spans 15 amino acids. CDR1 and CDR2 from the germline V gene are SGHRS and YFSETQ. The CDR3 protein is CASSLGAGNTDEQFF.

This chain links TRBV6-2 or TRBV6-3 with TRBJ2-1; checking the TCRdb D call of TRBD1 is not possible without DNA. The CDR3 sequence is 13 residues long. Germline CDR1 reads MNHEY; CDR2 reads SVGEGT. The CDR3 here is CASRGTTYNEQFF.

V usage is TRBV29-1 and J usage is TRBJ1-2. Germline V lookup: CDR1 SQVTM, CDR2 ANQGSEA. The CDR3 is 12 amino acids. CDR3 in amino acids: CSAGPDPYGYTF.

The rearrangement uses TRBV7-9 and TRBJ2-1; the TCRdb D gene call, TRBD1, has no DNA to confirm it. The CDR3 runs to 14 residues. Per germline, CDR1 SEHNR and CDR2 FQNEAQ (reference sequence). The CDR3 spells CASKGGGGKSEQFF.

The V and J genes are TRBV4-2 and TRBJ2-3; TCRdb indicates TRBD2, and absent DNA this call remains unverified. The CDR3 spans 18 residues. CDR1 and CDR2 (germline): LGHNA, YNFKEQ. This CDR3 reads CASSQYGGASESTDTQYF.

The chain carries TRBV20-1 and TRBJ2-3; TCRdb outputs TRBD2, but without DNA this stays unchecked. Germline V CDR1 and CDR2: DFQATT, SNEGSKA (reference sequence). This CDR3 is built from 14 residues. CDR3 sequence reads: CSARVGSGADTQYF.

The chain joins TRBV12-3 or TRBV12-4 to TRBJ1-6; TCRdb gives TRBD1 as the D gene, but with no DNA this cannot be confirmed. The CDR3 has 13 residues. CDR3 protein: CASKGSGESPLHF.